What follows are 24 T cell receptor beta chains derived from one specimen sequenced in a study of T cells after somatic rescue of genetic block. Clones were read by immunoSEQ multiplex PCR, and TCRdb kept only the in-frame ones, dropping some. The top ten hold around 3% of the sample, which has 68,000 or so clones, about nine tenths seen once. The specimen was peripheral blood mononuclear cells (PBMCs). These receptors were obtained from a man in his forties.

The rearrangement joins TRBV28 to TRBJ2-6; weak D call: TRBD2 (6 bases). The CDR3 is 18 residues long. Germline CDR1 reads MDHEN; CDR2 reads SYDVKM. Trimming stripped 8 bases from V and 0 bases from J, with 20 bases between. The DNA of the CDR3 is TGTGCCAGCGGAGGGAGAAAGACGGGGCGCTCTGGGGCCAACGTCCTGACTTTC. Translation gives CASGGRKTGRSGANVLTF.

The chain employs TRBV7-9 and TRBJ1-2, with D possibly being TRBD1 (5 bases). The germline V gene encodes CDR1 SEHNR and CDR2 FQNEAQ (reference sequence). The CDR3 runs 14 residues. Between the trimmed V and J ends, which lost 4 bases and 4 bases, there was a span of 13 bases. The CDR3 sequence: CASSSHNQGYGYTF. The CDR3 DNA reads TGTGCCAGCAGCTCACACAATCAGGGCTATGGCTACACCTTC.

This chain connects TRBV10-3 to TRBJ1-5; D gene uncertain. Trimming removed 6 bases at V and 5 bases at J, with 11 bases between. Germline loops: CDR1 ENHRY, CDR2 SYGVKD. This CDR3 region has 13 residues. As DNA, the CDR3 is TGTGCCATCAGCTCGGACGGGGATCAGCCCCAGCATTTT. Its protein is CAISSDGDQPQHF.

In nucleotides, the CDR3 is TGTGCCAGCTCACCGGCAAGCCAGTCCGATGAGCAGTTCTTC. Translation gives CASSPASQSDEQFF. The V call is TRBV18, the J call TRBJ2-1; no reliable D call. Trimming took off 3 bases at V and 8 bases at J, with 14 bases between the two ends. This CDR3 comprises 14 residues. The germline gives CDR1 KGHSH, CDR2 LQKENI.

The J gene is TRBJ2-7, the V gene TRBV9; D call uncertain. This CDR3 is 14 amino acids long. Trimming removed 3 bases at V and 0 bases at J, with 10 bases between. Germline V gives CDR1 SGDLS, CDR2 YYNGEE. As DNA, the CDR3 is TGTGCCAGCAGCGAAGACTTAAGCTCCTACGAGCAGTACTTC. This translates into CASSEDLSSYEQYF.

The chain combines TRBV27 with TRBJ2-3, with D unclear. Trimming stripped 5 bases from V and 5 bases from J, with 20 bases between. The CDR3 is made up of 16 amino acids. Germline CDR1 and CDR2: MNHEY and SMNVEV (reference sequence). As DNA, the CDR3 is TGTGCCAGCAGTCCCCTCCGGCCGGACGCGAAAGATACGCAGTATTTT. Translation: CASSPLRPDAKDTQYF.

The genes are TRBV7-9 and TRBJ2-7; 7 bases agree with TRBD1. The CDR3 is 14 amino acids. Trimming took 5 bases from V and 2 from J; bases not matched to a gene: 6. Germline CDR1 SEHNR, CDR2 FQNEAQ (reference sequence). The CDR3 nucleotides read TGTGCCAGCAGCAAGGACAGGACCCCCTACGAGCAGTACTTC. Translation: CASSKDRTPYEQYF.

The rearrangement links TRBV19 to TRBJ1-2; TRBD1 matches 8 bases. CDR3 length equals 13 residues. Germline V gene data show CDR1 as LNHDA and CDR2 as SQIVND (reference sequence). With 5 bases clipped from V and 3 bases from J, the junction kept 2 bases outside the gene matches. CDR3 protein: CASSAGGYYGYTF. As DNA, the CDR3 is TGTGCCAGTAGTGCAGGGGGCTACTATGGCTACACCTTC.

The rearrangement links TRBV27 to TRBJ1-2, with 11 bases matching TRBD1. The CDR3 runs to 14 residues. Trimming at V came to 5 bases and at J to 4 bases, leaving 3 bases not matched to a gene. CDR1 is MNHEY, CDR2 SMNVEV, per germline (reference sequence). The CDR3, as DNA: TGTGCCAGCAGTGGGGACAGGGGGGGCTATGGCTACACCTTC. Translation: CASSGDRGGYGYTF.

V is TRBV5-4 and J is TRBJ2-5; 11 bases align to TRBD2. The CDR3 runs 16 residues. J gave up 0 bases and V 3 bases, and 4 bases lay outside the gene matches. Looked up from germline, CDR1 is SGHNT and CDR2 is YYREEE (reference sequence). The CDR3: CASSSPSGGYQETQYF. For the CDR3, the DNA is TGTGCCAGCAGCTCCCCTAGCGGGGGGTACCAAGAGACCCAGTACTTC.

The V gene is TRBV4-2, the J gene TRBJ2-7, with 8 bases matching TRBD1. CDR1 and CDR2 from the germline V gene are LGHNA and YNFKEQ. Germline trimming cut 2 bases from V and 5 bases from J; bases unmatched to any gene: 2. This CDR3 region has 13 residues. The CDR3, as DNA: TGTGCCAGCAGCCAATCGACAGGGGACGAGCAGTACTTC. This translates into CASSQSTGDEQYF.

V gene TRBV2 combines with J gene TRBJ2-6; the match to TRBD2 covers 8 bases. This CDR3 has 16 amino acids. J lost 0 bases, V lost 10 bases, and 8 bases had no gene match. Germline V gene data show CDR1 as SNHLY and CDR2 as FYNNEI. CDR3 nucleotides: TGTGCCATCCGGGAGGGGAGGCACTCTGGGGCCAACGTCCTGACTTTC. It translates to CAIREGRHSGANVLTF.

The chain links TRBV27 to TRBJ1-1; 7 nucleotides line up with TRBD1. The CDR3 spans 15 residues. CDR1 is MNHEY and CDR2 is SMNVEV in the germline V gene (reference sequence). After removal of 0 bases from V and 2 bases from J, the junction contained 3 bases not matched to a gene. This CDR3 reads CASSLSGQINTEAFF. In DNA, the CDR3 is TGTGCCAGCAGTTTATCGGGACAGATAAACACTGAAGCTTTCTTT.

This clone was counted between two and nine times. CDR3 amino acids: CASSVGGGADQPQHF. CDR3 in DNA: TGTGCCAGCAGCGTAGGCGGGGGGGCGGATCAGCCCCAGCATTTT. The V gene is TRBV9, the J gene TRBJ1-5; possible D gene TRBD1, 6 bases. V lost 0 bases to trimming and J lost 5 bases, with 12 bases between them. The CDR3 is 15 residues long. Germline V gene data show CDR1 as SGDLS and CDR2 as YYNGEE.

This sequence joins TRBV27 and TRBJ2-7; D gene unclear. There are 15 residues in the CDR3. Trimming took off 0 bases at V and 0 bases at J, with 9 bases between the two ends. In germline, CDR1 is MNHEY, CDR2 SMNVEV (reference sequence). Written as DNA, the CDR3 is TGTGCCAGCAGTTTATCGGCTCCTAGCTCCTACGAGCAGTACTTC. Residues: CASSLSAPSSYEQYF.

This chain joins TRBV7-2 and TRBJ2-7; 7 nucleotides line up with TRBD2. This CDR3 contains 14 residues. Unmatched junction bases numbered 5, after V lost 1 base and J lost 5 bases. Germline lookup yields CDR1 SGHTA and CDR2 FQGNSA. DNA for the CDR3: TGTGCCAGCAGCTTAGGGGTAACTAGCGACGAGCAGTACTTC. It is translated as CASSLGVTSDEQYF.

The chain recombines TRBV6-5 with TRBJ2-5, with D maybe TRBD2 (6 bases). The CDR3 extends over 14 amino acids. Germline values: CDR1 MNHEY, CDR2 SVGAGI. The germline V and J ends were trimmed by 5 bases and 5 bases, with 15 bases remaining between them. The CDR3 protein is CASSPSWGVETQYF. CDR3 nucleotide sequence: TGTGCCAGCAGTCCCTCGTGGGGGGTCGAGACCCAGTACTTC.

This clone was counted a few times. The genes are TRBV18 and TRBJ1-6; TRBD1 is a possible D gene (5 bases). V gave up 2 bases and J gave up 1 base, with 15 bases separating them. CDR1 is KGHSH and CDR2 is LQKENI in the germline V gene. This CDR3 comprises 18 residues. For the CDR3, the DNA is TGTGCCAGCTCACCAATCGGACACTCCGCATCCTATAATTCACCCCTCCACTTT. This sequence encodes CASSPIGHSASYNSPLHF.

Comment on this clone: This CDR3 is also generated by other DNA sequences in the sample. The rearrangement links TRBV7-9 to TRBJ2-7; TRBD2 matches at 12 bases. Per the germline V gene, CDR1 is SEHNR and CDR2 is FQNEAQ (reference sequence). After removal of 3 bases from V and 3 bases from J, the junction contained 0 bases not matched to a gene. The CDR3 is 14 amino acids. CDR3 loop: CASSLTSGGYEQYF. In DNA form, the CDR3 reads TGTGCCAGCAGCTTGACTAGCGGGGGCTACGAGCAGTACTTC.

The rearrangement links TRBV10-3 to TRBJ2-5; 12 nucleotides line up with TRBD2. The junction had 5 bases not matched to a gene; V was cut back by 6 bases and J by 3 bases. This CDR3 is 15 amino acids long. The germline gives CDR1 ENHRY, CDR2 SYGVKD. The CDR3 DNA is TGTGCCATCAGGCGCTCTAGCGGGAGGGAAGAGACCCAGTACTTC. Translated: CAIRRSSGREETQYF.

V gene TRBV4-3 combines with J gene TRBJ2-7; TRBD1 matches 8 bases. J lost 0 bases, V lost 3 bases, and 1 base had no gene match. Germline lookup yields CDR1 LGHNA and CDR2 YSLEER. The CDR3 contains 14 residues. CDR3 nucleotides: TGCGCCAGCAGCCAGGACAGGGACTCCTACGAGCAGTACTTC. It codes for CASSQDRDSYEQYF.

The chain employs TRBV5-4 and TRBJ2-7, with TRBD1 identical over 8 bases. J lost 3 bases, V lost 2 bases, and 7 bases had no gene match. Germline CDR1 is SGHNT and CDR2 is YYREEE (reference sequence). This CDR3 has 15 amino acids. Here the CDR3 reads CASSLGQGGGYEQYF. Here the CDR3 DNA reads TGTGCCAGCAGCTTAGGACAGGGCGGTGGCTACGAGCAGTACTTC.

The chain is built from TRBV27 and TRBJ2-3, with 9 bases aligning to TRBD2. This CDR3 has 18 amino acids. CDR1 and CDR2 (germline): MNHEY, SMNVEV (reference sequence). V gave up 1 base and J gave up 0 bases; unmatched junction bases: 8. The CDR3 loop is CASSLFAGGITSTDTQYF. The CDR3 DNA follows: TGTGCCAGCAGTTTATTTGCGGGAGGGATTACTAGCACAGATACGCAGTATTTT.

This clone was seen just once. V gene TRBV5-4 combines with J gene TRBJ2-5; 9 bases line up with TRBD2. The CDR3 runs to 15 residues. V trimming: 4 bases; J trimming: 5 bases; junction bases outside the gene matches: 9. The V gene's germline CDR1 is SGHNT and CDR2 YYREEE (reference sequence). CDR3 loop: CASSPLLAGDETQYF. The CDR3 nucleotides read TGTGCCAGCAGCCCCTTATTAGCGGGAGACGAGACCCAGTACTTC.